This record covers a single T cell receptor beta chain. Antigen specificity is unknown. 60 Vbeta and 13 Jbeta primers were used in PCR. TCRdb's table, derived via immunoSEQ multiplex PCR, lists solely in-frame clones and lacks some. The table has around 99,000 clones, approximately 81% seen once. This entry is derived from a study of cytomegalovirus exposure and HLA in healthy donors. Points from the study as a whole: With high specificity and sensitivity, the classifier reportedly diagnosed cytomegalovirus status. Association of a missense DCLRE1C variant with TCR beta V- and J-gene trimming was reported in a later analysis. The investigators catalogued 160 or so TCR beta chains as cytomegalovirus-associated.

Donors showed nominal health when sampled, although they likely had unrecorded immune exposures. Germline CDR1 is SGHAT and CDR2 is FQNNGV. Trimming at V came to 4 bases and at J to 3 bases, leaving 9 bases not matched to a gene. There are 15 residues in the CDR3. The sequence was obtained from a man aged 25-45 years in good health and CMV-seronegative. Material for sequencing was PBMCs. The genes are TRBV11-2 and TRBJ2-7; 7 positions agree with TRBD2. The CDR3 region has the DNA TGTGCCAGCAGCTCCCCTCCTGGGGGGGTCTACGAGCAGTACTTC. Protein: CASSSPPGGVYEQYF.